Included here is one T cell receptor (beta chain) sequence, with context. What antigen it recognizes has not been identified. Base qualities were left out, and no much larger clone turns up one base away. The data derive from a study of blood T cell repertoires in COVID-19 (dated by TCRdb to 2018 to 2021). About the investigation overall: Samples from collaborators originated in the United States, Italy and Spain and spanned both the acute and convalescent phases of COVID-19. The samples were drawn from the first 160 participants of the ongoing ImmuneRACE study and from some 1,300 subjects provided by 6 global collaborators. The sample metadata nearly always contained a de-identified subject ID, COVID-19 status, age in years and sex. The dataset comprised deeply sampled blood TCRbeta repertoires from subjects exposed to, actively infected with, or recovered from COVID-19. The repertoires were made available in a free public database intended to serve as a resource for research on the immune response to SARS-CoV-2. The material from the prospective study consisted of cDNA or gDNA derived from T cells, B-cell-depleted T cells, or PBMCs. Where available, HLA class I and class II types were taken from metadata supplied by the sample provider and were not determined by assay-based typing.

The CDR1 and CDR2 encoded by the germline V gene are SGHTA and FQGNSA. The CDR3 starts with the cysteine, ends with the phenylalanine, and has 15 residues. Just the 45-base CDR3 DNA is kept, in frame starting at base 1. The junction shows trimming of 1 base on V and 0 bases on J, plus 6 bases between the germline ends. What the research found in general, with its limitations: How much clinical and demographic metadata was included differed by source and by participant, and the metadata was provided uncurated.

The immunoSEQ Assay, a bias-controlled multiplex PCR, was used to amplify TCRbeta CDR3 regions from genomic DNA. On the study's bioinformatics: Within the assay, amplification of reference gene primers was used to estimate how many nucleated cells each sample contained. To quantify the absolute abundance of each unique TCRbeta CDR3 rearrangement, sequence reads were collapsed and filtered. Productive Simpson clonality was computed per sample as the square root of Simpson's diversity index over productive rearrangements. TCRdb provides this immuneACCESS table in a form limited to in-frame rearrangements. Some clones are lacking; in checked studies, under half of them reflect an unresolved V gene, and why the rest are absent is not known. The DNA gave D and trimming, while V, J and clone size come from that table. The table for this sample lists approximately 360,000 clones; 90% of them were counted only once. 6.5% to 7% of the sample rests with the top ten.

Whole blood was collected in K2EDTA tubes by collaborating institutions according to the institutions' own protocols. For TCRbeta analysis, collaborators shipped samples in one of three forms: frozen whole blood, isolated PBMCs, or DNA extracted from either of those sample types. The clonotype comes from a man younger than 35 with active or convalescent COVID-19. This chain is built from TRBV7-2 and TRBJ1-4; D gene: possibly TRBD1, on 6 matching bases. The source material was peripheral blood. The CDR3 region: CASSLDRATNEKLFF. The nucleotide sequence is given as TGTGCCAGCAGCTTAGACAGGGCAACTAATGAAAAACTGTTTTTT.